These 11 T cell receptor beta chains originate from one sample sequenced in a study of blood T cell repertoires in COVID-19. Method: immunoSEQ multiplex PCR; TCRdb's copy keeps in-frame clones and lacks some. Among 210,000 or so clones, 65% to 85% were seen once, and the ten largest hold 1.3%. Sequencing was carried out using peripheral blood. All receptors derive from a woman aged 25 to 39 with COVID-19, enrolled during active disease.

J is TRBJ2-3 and V is TRBV11-3; 8 bases are shared with TRBD1. This CDR3 contains 16 residues. Per germline, CDR1 SGHNT and CDR2 YENEEA. V dropped 5 bases and J dropped 0; count of bases not matched to a gene: 7. The CDR3 loop is CASSHGQGPSTDTQYF. CDR3 nucleotides: TGTGCCAGCAGCCATGGACAGGGACCTAGCACAGATACGCAGTATTTT.

This clone was recorded once. The rearrangement links TRBV5-6 to TRBJ1-2; 7 nucleotides line up with TRBD1. The V segment lost 2 bases and the J segment 6 bases; nucleotides outside the gene matches: 1. This CDR3 is built from 12 residues. Germline V gives CDR1 SGHDT, CDR2 YYEEEE. CDR3 sequence (DNA): TGTGCCAGCAGCTTCGACAGGGATGGCTACACCTTC. Its translation: CASSFDRDGYTF.

The chain carries TRBV11-1 and TRBJ2-1, with 9 bases that match TRBD2. Per the germline V gene, CDR1 is SGHAT and CDR2 is FQDESV (reference sequence). CDR3 length: 16 residues. J lost 0 bases, V lost 5 bases, and 5 bases had no gene match. The CDR3 DNA sequence: TGTGCCAGCAGCCCCCGACTAGCGGTCTCCTACAATGAGCAGTTCTTC. It codes for CASSPRLAVSYNEQFF.

This chain's CDR3 is CASSLLSGTQETQYF. DNA of the CDR3: TGTGCCAGCAGCTTATTGAGCGGGACCCAAGAGACCCAGTACTTC. This chain connects TRBV7-9 to TRBJ2-5; 7 bases agree with TRBD2. Looked up from germline, CDR1 is SEHNR and CDR2 is FQNEAQ (reference sequence). V lost 2 bases to trimming and J lost 1 base; unmatched junction nucleotides: 4. The CDR3 covers 15 residues.

A remark on this clone: Other DNA sequences from this sample encode an identical CDR3 as well. This rearrangement joins TRBV6-5 to TRBJ1-1; D is uncertain. V was cut by 2 bases and J by 1 base, with 5 bases left in between. Germline V gene data show CDR1 as MNHEY and CDR2 as SVGAGI. There are 13 residues in the CDR3. The CDR3 DNA follows: TGTGCCAGCAGTTACGGGCAGAACACTGAAGCTTTCTTT. Amino acid sequence: CASSYGQNTEAFF.

The rearrangement links TRBV15 to TRBJ2-7; D not certain. V was cut by 1 base and J by 0 bases, with 10 bases left in between. The CDR3 loop spans 15 amino acids. Per germline, CDR1 LNHNV and CDR2 YYDKDF (reference sequence). The CDR3 nucleotides read TGTGCCACCAGCAGAGCTTCACAGAGCTCCTACGAGCAGTACTTC. It translates to CATSRASQSSYEQYF.

The chain uses TRBV25-1 and TRBJ1-6; D may be TRBD1 (6 bases). The CDR3 consists of 14 residues. Trimming cost V 5 bases and J 7 bases, with 12 bases left between them. Germline CDR1 is MGHDK and CDR2 is SYGVNS. The CDR3 DNA reads TGTGCCAGCAGTTTCAGGGGCGACAATTCACCCCTCCACTTT. Encoded protein: CASSFRGDNSPLHF.

This clone showed up just a few times. The rearrangement uses TRBV15 and TRBJ1-4; 10 bases agree with TRBD1. J lost 8 bases, V lost 3 bases, and 9 bases had no gene match. From germline, CDR1 is LNHNV and CDR2 YYDKDF (reference sequence). This CDR3 has 16 residues. The CDR3 loop reads CATSRSTGTGEEKLFF. DNA for the CDR3: TGTGCCACCAGCAGGTCAACCGGGACAGGGGAGGAAAAACTGTTTTTT.

The chain combines TRBV5-1 with TRBJ2-3, with a tentative D call TRBD1 (5 bases). V lost 4 bases, J lost 2 bases, and 20 bases lay in between. The CDR3 covers 17 residues. Germline assignment: CDR1 SGHRS and CDR2 YFSETQ. The CDR3 nucleotides read TGCGCCAGCAGCGCACCGACAGAGGATCCTTTCACAGATACGCAGTATTTT. Encoded protein: CASSAPTEDPFTDTQYF.

This sequence joins TRBV7-2 and TRBJ2-6, with TRBD2 as a possible D gene (5 bases). V was pared by 5 bases and J by 4 bases, with 12 bases between. Germline CDR1 and CDR2: SGHTA and FQGNSA. CDR3 size: 15 residues. Here the CDR3 reads CASSQGRSGANVLTF. In nucleotides, the CDR3 is TGTGCCAGCAGCCAAGGGAGATCCGGGGCCAACGTCCTGACTTTC.

The chain links TRBV24-1 to TRBJ2-5; 7 nucleotides line up with TRBD2. The ends lost 3 bases at V and 4 bases at J; junction bases unmatched: 4. CDR3 length: 14 amino acids. Germline V lookup: CDR1 KGHDR, CDR2 SFDVKD. Written as DNA, the CDR3 is TGTGCCACCAGTGATGGGGTAGCGGGAGAGACCCAGTACTTC. Translation: CATSDGVAGETQYF.